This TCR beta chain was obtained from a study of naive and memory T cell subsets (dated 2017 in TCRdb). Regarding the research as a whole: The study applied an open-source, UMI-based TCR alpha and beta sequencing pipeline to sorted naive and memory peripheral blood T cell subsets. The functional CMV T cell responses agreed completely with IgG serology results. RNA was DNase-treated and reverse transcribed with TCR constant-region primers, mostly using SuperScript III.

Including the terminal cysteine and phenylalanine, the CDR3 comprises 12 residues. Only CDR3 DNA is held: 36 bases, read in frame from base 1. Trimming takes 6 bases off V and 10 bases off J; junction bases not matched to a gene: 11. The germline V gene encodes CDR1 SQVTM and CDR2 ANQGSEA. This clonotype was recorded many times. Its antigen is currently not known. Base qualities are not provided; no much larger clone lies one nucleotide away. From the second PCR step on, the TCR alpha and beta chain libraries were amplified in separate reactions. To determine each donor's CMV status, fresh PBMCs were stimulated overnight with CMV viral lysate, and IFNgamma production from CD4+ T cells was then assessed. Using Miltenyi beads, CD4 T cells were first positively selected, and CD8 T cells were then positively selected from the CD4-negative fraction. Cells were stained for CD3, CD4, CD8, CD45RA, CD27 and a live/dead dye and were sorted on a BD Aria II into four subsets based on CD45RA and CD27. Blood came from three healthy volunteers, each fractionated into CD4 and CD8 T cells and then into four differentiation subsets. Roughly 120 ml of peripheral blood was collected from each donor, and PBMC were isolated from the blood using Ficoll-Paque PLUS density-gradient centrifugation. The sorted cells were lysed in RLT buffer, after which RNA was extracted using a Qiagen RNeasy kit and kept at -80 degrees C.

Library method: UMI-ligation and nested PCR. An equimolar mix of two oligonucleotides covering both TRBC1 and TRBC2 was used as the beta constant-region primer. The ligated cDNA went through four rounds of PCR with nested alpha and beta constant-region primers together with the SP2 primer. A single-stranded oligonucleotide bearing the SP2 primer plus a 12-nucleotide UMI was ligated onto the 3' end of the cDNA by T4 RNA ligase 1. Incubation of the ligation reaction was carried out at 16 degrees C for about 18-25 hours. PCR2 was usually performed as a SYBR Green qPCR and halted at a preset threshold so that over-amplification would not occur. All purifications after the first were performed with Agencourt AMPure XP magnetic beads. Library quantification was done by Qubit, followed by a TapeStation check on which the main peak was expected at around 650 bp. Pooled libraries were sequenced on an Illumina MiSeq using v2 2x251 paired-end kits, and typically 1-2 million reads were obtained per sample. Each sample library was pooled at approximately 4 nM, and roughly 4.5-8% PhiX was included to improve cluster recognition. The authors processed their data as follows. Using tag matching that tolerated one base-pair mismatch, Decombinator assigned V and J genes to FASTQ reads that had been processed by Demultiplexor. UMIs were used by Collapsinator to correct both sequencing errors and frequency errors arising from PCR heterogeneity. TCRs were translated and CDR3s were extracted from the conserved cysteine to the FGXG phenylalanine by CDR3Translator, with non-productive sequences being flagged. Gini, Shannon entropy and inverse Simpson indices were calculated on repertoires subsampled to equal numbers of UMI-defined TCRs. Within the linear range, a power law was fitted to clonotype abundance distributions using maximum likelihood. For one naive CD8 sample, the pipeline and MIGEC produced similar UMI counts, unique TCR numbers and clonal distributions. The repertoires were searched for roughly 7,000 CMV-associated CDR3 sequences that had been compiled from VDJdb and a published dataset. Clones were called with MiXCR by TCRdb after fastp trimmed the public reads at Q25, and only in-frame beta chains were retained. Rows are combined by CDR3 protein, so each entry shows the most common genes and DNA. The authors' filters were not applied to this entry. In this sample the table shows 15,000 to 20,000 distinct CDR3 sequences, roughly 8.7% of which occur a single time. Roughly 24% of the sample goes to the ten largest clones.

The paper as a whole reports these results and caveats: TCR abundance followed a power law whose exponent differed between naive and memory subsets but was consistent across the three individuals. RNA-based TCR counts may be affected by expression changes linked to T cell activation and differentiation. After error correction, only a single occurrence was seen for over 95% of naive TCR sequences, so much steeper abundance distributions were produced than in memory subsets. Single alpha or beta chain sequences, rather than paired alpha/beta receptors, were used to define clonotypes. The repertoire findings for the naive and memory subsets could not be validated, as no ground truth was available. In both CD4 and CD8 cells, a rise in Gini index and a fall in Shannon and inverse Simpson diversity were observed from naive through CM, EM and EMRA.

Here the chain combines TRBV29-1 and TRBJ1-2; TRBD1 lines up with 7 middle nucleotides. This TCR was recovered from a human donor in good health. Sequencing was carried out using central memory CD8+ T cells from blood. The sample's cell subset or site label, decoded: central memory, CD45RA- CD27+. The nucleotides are TGCAGCGTGGGCGGGACAGAGGCTCTCTACACCTTC. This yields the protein CSVGGTEALYTF.